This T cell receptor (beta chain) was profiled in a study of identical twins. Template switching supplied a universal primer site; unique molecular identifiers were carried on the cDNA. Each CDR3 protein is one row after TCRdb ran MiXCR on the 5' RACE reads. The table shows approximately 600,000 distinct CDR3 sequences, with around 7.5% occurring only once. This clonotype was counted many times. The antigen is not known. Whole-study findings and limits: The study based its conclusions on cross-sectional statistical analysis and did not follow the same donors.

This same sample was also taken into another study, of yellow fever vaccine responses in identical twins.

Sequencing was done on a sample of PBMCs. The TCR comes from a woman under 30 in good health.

CDR3 nucleotide sequence: TGTGCCAGCAGTGAATTGGGGTCTGGCAAAAACATTCAGTACTTC. Its protein product is CASSELGSGKNIQYF. V gene TRBV25-1 combines with J gene TRBJ2-4, with D hard to call. Germline CDR1 reads MGHDK; CDR2 reads SYGVNS. The ends were cut back, 1 base at V and 3 bases at J, with 10 bases in the middle. CDR3 length equals 15 residues. Full variable domain (outside the CDR3, taken from reference TRBV25-1 and TRBJ2-4): EADIYQTPRYLVIGTGKKITLECSQTMGHDKMYWYQQDPGMELHLIHYSYGVNSTEKGDLSSESTVSRIRTEHFPLTLESARPSHTSQYLCASSELGSGKNIQYFGAGTRLSVL.